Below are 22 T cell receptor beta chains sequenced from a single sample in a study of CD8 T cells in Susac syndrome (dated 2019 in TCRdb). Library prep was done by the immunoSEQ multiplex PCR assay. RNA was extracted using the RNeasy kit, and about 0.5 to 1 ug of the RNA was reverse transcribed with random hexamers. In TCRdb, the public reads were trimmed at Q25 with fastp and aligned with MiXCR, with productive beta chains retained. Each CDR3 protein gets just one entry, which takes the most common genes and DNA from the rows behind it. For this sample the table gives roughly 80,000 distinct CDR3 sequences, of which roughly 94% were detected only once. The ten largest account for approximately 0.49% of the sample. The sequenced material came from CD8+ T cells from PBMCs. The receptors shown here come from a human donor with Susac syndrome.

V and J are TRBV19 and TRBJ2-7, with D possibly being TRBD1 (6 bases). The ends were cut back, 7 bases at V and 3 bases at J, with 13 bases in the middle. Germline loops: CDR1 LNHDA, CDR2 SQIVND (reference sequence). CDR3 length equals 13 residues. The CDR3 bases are TGTGCCAGTAACGAGGGGGAAGGCTACGAGCAGTACTTC. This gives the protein CASNEGEGYEQYF.

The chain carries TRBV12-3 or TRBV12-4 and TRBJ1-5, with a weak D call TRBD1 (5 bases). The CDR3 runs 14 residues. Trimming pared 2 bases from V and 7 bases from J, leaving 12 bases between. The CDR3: CASSLRGSRQPQHF. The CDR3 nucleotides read TGTGCCAGCAGTTTAAGGGGTTCGCGCCAGCCCCAGCATTTT.

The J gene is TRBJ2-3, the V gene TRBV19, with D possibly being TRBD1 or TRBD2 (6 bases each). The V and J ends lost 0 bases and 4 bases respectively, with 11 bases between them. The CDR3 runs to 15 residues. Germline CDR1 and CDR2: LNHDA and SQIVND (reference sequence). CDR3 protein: CASSIDWGAADTQYF. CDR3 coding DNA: TGTGCCAGTAGTATAGATTGGGGGGCGGCAGATACGCAGTATTTT. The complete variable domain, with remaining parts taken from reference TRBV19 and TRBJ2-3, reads DGGITQSPKYLFRKEGQNVTLSCEQNLNHDAMYWYRQDPGQGLRLIYYSQIVNDFQKGDIAEGYSVSREKKESFPLTVTSAQKNPTAFYLCASSIDWGAADTQYFGPGTRLTVL.

For the CDR3, the DNA is TGTGCAAGTCATCGAGAGGCCCGGGACAGGGGTGCGGATACGCAGTATTTT. Translating gives CASHREARDRGADTQYF. The chain recombines TRBV12-2 with TRBJ2-3; the table gives TRBD1 as D, unverified against the DNA. TRBV12-2 is a documented pseudogene. CDR3 length: 17 residues.

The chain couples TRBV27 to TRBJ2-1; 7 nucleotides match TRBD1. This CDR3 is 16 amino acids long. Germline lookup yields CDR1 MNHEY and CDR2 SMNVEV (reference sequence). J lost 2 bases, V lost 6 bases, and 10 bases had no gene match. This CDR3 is CASSRSGGQAYNEQFF. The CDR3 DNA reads TGTGCCAGCAGCCGAAGCGGTGGACAGGCCTACAATGAGCAGTTCTTC.

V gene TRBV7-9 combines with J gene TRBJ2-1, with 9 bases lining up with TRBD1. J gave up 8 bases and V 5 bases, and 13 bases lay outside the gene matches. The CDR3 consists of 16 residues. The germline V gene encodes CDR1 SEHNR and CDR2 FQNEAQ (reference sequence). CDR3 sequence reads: CASSHPGQGIAYEQFF. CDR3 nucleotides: TGTGCCAGCAGCCACCCGGGACAGGGTATTGCCTATGAGCAGTTCTTC.

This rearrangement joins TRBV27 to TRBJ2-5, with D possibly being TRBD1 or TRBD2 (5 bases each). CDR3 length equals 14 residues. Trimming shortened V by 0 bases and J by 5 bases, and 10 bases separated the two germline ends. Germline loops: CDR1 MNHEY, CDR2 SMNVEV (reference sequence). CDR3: CASSLSRGGETQYF. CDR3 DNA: TGTGCCAGCAGTTTATCGAGGGGTGGCGAGACCCAGTACTTC.

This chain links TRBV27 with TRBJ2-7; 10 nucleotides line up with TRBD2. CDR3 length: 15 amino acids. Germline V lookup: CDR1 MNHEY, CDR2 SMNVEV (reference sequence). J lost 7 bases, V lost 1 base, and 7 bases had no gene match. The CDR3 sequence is CASSLFRTSGLEQYF. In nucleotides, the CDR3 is TGTGCCAGCAGTTTATTCCGGACTAGCGGCCTGGAGCAGTACTTC.

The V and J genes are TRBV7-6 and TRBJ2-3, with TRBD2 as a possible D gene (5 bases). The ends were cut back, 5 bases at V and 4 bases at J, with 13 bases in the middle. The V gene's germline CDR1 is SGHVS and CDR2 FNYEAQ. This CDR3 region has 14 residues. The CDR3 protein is CASSPRVGADTQYF. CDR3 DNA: TGTGCCAGCAGCCCGAGGGTAGGCGCAGATACGCAGTATTTT.

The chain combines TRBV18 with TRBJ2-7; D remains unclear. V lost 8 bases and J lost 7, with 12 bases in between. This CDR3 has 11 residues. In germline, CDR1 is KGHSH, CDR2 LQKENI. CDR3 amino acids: CASLDGKEQYF. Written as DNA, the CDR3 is TGTGCCAGCCTAGACGGCAAAGAGCAGTACTTC.

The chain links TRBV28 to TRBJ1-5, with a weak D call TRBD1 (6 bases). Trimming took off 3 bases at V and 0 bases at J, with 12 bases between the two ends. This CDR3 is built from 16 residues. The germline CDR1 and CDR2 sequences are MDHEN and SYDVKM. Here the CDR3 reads CASSLGGTYSNQPQHF. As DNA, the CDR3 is TGTGCCAGCAGTTTGGGGGGGACATATAGCAATCAGCCCCAGCATTTT. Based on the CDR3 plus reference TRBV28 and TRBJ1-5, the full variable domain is DVKVTQSSRYLVKRTGEKVFLECVQDMDHENMFWYRQDPGLGLRLIYFSYDVKMKEKGDIPEGYSVSREKKERFSLILESASTNQTSMYLCASSLGGTYSNQPQHFGDGTRLSIL.

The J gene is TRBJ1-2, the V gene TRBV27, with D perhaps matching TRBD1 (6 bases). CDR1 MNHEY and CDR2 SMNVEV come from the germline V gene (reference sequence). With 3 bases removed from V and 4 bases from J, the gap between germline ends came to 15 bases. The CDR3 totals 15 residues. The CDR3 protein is CASSFSGAQRYGYTF. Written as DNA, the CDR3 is TGTGCCAGCAGTTTCTCAGGGGCGCAACGCTATGGCTACACCTTC.

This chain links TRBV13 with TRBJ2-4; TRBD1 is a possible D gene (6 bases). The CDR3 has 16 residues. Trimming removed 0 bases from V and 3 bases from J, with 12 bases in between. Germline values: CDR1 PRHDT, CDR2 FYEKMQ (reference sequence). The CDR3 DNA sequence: TGTGCCAGCAGCTTAGGGGACAGCGATATCAAAAACATTCAGTACTTC. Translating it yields CASSLGDSDIKNIQYF.

CDR3 nucleotides: TGCAGCGCACGGGACAGGGAAGGGACTGAAGCTTTCTTT. It is translated as CSARDREGTEAFF. The rearrangement links TRBV29-1 to TRBJ1-1; TRBD1 matches at 9 bases. The germline V gene encodes CDR1 SQVTM and CDR2 ANQGSEA. With V trimmed by 7 bases and J by 5 bases, 8 bases remained unmatched. This CDR3 spans 13 amino acids.

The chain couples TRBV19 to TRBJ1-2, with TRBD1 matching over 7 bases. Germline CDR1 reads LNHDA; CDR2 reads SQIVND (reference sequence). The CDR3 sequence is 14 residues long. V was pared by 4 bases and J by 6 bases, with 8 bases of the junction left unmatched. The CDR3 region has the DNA TGTGCCAGTAGTACTCGCGACAGGGTGGATGGCTACACCTTC. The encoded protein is CASSTRDRVDGYTF. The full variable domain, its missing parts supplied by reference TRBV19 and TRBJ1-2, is DGGITQSPKYLFRKEGQNVTLSCEQNLNHDAMYWYRQDPGQGLRLIYYSQIVNDFQKGDIAEGYSVSREKKESFPLTVTSAQKNPTAFYLCASSTRDRVDGYTFGSGTRLTVV.

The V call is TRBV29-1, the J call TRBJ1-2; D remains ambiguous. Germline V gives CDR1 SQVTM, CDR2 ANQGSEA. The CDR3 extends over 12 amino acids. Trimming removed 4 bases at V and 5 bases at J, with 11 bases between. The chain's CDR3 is CSVGAGSYGYTF. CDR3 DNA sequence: TGCAGCGTTGGAGCAGGCTCGTATGGCTACACCTTC.

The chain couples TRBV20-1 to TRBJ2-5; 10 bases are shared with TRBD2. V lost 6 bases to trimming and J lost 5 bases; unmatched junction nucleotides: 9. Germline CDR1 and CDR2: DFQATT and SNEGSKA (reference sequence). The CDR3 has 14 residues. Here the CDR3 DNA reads TGCAGTGCCTCCAGCGGGGGGGATACGGAGACCCAGTACTTC. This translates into CSASSGGDTETQYF.

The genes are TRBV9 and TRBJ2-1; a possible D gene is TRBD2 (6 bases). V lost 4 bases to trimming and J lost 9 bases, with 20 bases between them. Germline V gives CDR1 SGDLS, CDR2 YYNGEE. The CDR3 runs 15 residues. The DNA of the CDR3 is TGTGCCAGCAGCCCCTACTCTCAGGGAGGCGGTGAGCAGTTCTTC. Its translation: CASSPYSQGGGEQFF.

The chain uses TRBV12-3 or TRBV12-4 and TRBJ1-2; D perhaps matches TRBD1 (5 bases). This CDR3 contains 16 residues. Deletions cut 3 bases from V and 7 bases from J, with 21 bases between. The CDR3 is CASSLTLFGTNGGYTF. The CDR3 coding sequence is TGTGCCAGCAGTTTGACGTTATTTGGGACGAACGGTGGCTACACCTTC.

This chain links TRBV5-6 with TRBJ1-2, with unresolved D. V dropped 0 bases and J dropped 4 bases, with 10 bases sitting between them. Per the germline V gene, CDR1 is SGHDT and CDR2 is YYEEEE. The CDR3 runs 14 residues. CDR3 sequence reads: CASSLVEGSYGYTF. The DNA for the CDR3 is TGTGCCAGCAGCTTGGTGGAGGGCTCCTATGGCTACACCTTC.

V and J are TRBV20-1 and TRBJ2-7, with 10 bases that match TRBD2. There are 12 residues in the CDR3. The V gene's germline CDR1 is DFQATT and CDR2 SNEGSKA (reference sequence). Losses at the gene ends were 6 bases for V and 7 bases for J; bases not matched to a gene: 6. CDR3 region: CSASSGGWEQYF. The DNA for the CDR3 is TGCAGTGCGAGTAGCGGGGGGTGGGAGCAGTACTTC.

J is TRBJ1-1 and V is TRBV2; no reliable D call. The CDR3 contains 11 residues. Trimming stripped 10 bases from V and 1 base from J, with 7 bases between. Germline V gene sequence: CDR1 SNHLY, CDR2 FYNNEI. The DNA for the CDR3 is TGTGCCACCTCAGGGAACACTGAAGCTTTCTTT. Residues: CATSGNTEAFF.